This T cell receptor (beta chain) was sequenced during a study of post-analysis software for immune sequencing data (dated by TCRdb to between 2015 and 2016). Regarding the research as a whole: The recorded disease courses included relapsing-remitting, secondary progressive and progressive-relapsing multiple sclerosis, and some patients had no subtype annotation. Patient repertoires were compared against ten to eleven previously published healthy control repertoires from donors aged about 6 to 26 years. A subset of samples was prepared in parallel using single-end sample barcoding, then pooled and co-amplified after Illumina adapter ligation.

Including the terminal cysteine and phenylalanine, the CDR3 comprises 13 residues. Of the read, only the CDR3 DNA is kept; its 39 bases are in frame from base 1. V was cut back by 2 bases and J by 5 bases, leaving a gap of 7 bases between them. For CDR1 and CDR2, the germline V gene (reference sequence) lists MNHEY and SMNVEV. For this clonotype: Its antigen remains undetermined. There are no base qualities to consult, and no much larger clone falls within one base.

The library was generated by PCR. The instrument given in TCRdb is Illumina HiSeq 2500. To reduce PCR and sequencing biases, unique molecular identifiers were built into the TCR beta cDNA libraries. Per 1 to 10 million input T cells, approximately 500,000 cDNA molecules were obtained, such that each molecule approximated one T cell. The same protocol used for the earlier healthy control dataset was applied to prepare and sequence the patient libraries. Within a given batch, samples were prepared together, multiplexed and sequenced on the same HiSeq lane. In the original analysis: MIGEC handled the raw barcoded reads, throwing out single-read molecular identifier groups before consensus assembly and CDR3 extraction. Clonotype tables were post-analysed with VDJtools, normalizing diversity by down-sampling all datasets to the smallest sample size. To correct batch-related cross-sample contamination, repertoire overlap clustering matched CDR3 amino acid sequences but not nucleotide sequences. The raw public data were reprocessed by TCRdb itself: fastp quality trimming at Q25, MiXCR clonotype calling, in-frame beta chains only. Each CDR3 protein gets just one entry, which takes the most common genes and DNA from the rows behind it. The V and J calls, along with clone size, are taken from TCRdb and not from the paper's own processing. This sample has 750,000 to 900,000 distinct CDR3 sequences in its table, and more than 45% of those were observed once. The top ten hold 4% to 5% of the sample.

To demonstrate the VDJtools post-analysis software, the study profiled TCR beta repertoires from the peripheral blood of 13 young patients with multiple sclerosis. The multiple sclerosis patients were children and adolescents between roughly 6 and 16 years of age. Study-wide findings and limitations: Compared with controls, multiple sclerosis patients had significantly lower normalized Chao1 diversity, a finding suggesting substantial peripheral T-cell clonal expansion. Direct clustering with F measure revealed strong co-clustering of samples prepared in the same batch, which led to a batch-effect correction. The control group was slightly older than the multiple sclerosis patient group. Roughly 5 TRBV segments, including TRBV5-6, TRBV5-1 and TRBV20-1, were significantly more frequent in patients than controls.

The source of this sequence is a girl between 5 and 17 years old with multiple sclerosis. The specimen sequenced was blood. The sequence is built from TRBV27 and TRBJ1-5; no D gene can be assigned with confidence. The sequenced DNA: TGTGCCAGCAGTTTAGCTGGGCATCAGCCCCAGCATTTT. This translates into CASSLAGHQPQHF.